This T cell receptor (beta chain) was captured by sequencing in a study of shared clonotypes between healthy human individuals. Whole-study results and caveats: Expectations were that clonotype sharing among donors would be affected by sequencing depth.

This CDR3 region has 13 residues. Germline V lookup: CDR1 SGHDN, CDR2 FVKESK. The V and J ends lost 4 bases and 7 bases respectively, with 14 bases between them. The authors ran the assay at deep level. Measured with immunoSEQ multiplex PCR; TCRdb has only the in-frame clones, and not every one. The table includes 470,000 or so clones, approximately 84% detected once. Comments on this clone: What it binds is unknown.

What was sequenced was PBMCs. This sequence joins TRBV14 and TRBJ2-7; no clear D gene. This clonotype was sampled from a woman aged 40 to 49 in good health. Some clones in this sample may be carry-over from other donors' samples. The CDR3 sequence is CASSPQPGGEQYF. In DNA form, the CDR3 reads TGTGCCAGCAGCCCACAGCCGGGTGGGGAGCAGTACTTC.